A single sample gave rise to the 19 T cell receptor beta chains below, sequenced in a study of CD8+ T cells in alopecia areata. The authors extracted RNA and reverse transcribed it into cDNA as the sequencing template. TCRdb's copy holds only in-frame clones and misses some; the assay was immunoSEQ multiplex PCR. This sample has 70,000 or so clones; about 30% occur once, and the top ten carry around 14%. Documented treatment: oral pan-JAK inhibitor, 5-10 mg twice daily. The specimen was CD8+ T cells sorted from blood, collected at week 4, from a patient treated with tofacitinib. The receptor set was obtained from a human donor with alopecia areata.

V and J are TRBV28 and TRBJ2-5, with 7 bases matching TRBD2. CDR1 is MDHEN and CDR2 is SYDVKM in the germline V gene. The CDR3 contains 14 residues. J gave up 2 bases and V 2 bases, and 2 bases lay outside the gene matches. CDR3 loop: CASSLRGLQETQYF. CDR3 DNA: TGTGCCAGCAGTTTACGGGGACTACAAGAGACCCAGTACTTC.

A remark on this clone: At one of its ends the junction is not consistent with the germline gene, which may arise from a read error. The chain links TRBV2 to TRBJ2-7; TRBD2 agrees at 13 bases. This CDR3 has 15 residues. Germline loops: CDR1 SNHLY, CDR2 FYNNEI. The CDR3 DNA follows: TGTGCCAGCAGCGAAGGACTAGCGGGAGATACCGAGCAGTACTTC. This codes for CASSEGLAGDTEQYF.

The V gene is TRBV7-2, the J gene TRBJ2-7, with 11 bases fitting TRBD2. The V and J ends lost 6 bases and 4 bases, in that order; junction bases with no gene match: 2. The CDR3 extends over 13 amino acids. Germline V gives CDR1 SGHTA, CDR2 FQGNSA. Here the CDR3 DNA reads TGTGCCAGCAGGGGACTAGCGGAGTACGAGCAGTACTTC. This translates into CASRGLAEYEQYF.

The chain uses TRBV27 and TRBJ2-7, with TRBD2 as a possible D gene (6 bases). There are 14 residues in the CDR3. The V end was cut by 2 bases, the J end by 2 bases, with 10 bases between. Germline V gene lookup returns CDR1 MNHEY and CDR2 SMNVEV (reference sequence). The CDR3 reads CASSLVGEAYEQYF. CDR3 DNA: TGTGCCAGCAGTTTAGTAGGGGAGGCCTACGAGCAGTACTTC.

The chain is built from TRBV30 and TRBJ1-1; TRBD1 matches 9 bases. With V trimmed by 4 bases and J by 4 bases, 7 bases remained unmatched. Per the germline V gene, CDR1 is GTSNPN and CDR2 is SVGIG (reference sequence). The CDR3 contains 14 residues. CDR3 region: CAWNLGQGITEAFF. In DNA form, the CDR3 reads TGTGCCTGGAATTTGGGACAGGGAATCACTGAAGCTTTCTTT.

The chain couples TRBV27 to TRBJ1-1; weak D call: TRBD1 (6 bases). Germline V gene lookup returns CDR1 MNHEY and CDR2 SMNVEV (reference sequence). This CDR3 comprises 15 residues. V lost 5 bases and J lost 3, with 16 bases in between. CDR3 in amino acids: CASSPSGGAHTEAFF. The CDR3 region has the DNA TGTGCCAGCAGTCCTTCTGGGGGGGCGCACACTGAAGCTTTCTTT.

This clone came up a few times. The chain links TRBV29-1 to TRBJ1-1; 9 nucleotides align to TRBD1. J gave up 11 bases and V 6 bases, and 7 bases lay outside the gene matches. The CDR3 covers 11 residues. Germline V gene lookup returns CDR1 SQVTM and CDR2 ANQGSEA. The CDR3 DNA follows: TGCAGCGTGATACAGGGGGCAGTTGCTTTCTTT. This gives the protein CSVIQGAVAFF.

This chain connects TRBV7-9 to TRBJ1-2; 10 bases agree with TRBD1. CDR3 length: 15 residues. After removal of 4 bases from V and 6 bases from J, the junction contained 8 bases not matched to a gene. Germline V CDR1 and CDR2: SEHNR, FQNEAQ (reference sequence). The CDR3 nucleotides are TGTGCCAGCAGCTCAAGACAGGGGGCGCTACATGGCTACACCTTC. Translating gives CASSSRQGALHGYTF.

The chain is built from TRBV4-3 and TRBJ2-3; D is perhaps TRBD2 (5 bases). This CDR3 comprises 16 residues. Germline V CDR1 and CDR2: LGHNA, YSLEER. V dropped 0 bases and J dropped 2 bases, with 12 bases sitting between them. DNA of the CDR3: TGCGCCAGCAGCCAAGAGAGGGCGGGCTACACAGATACGCAGTATTTT. Translated, it gives CASSQERAGYTDTQYF.

This clone was found many times. The V gene is TRBV27, the J gene TRBJ1-4; 7 nucleotides align to TRBD1. The germline V gene has CDR1 MNHEY and CDR2 SMNVEV (reference sequence). This CDR3 region has 14 residues. V was pared by 6 bases and J by 5 bases, with 6 bases of the junction left unmatched. This CDR3 reads CASSPGQTNEKLFF. The DNA for the CDR3 is TGTGCCAGCAGCCCGGGACAGACAAATGAAAAACTGTTTTTT.

The chain couples TRBV4-1 to TRBJ1-1; possible D gene TRBD1, 5 bases. This CDR3 comprises 16 residues. The germline CDR1 and CDR2 sequences are MGHRA and YSYEKL. The germline V and J ends were trimmed by 3 bases and 1 base, with 15 bases remaining between them. The CDR3 DNA reads TGCGCCAGCAGCCACCCACGTACAGGCCCGAACACTGAAGCTTTCTTT. It yields the protein CASSHPRTGPNTEAFF.

The CDR3 loop is CASSLGVQPQHF. The CDR3 DNA reads as TGTGCCAGCAGCTTAGGCGTTCAGCCCCAGCATTTT. The V gene is TRBV7-9, the J gene TRBJ1-5; D is unresolved. CDR1 and CDR2 from the germline V gene are SEHNR and FQNEAQ (reference sequence). This CDR3 is built from 12 residues. Trimming cost V 1 base and J 6 bases, with 4 bases left between them.

This chain links TRBV27 with TRBJ2-1, with 8 bases identical to TRBD1. Looked up from germline, CDR1 is MNHEY and CDR2 is SMNVEV (reference sequence). CDR3 length equals 14 residues. The ends lost 6 bases at V and 3 bases at J; junction bases unmatched: 4. Written as DNA, the CDR3 is TGTGCCAGCAGCTGGACAGGGAGCTACAATGAGCAGTTCTTC. It yields the protein CASSWTGSYNEQFF.

This clone has more than one count but fewer than ten. This chain uses TRBV19 with TRBJ2-3; 9 bases agree with TRBD2. This CDR3 has 16 amino acids. Germline V lookup: CDR1 LNHDA, CDR2 SQIVND (reference sequence). After removal of 5 bases from V and 3 bases from J, the junction contained 9 bases not matched to a gene. The CDR3 DNA sequence: TGTGCCAGTAGTCCTACTCCGGGACTAGCAACAGATACGCAGTATTTT. Protein sequence: CASSPTPGLATDTQYF.

This clone was counted between two and nine times. This sequence joins TRBV29-1 and TRBJ2-1; TRBD2 matches 8 bases. CDR1 is SQVTM, CDR2 ANQGSEA, per germline. Trimming removed 8 bases from V and 8 bases from J; junction bases left unmatched: 11. The CDR3 has 13 amino acids. The CDR3 reads CSIRERERDEQFF. CDR3 coding DNA: TGCAGCATCCGGGAGCGGGAGCGCGATGAGCAGTTCTTC.

This clone has just a few counts. The rearrangement links TRBV29-1 to TRBJ2-2, with D maybe TRBD2 (5 bases). The CDR3 extends over 14 amino acids. V shed 4 bases and J shed 7 bases, with 16 bases lying between them. CDR1 SQVTM and CDR2 ANQGSEA come from the germline V gene. The CDR3 spells CSVVDLTEDGELFF. CDR3 bases: TGCAGCGTTGTGGATCTGACGGAGGACGGGGAGCTGTTTTTT.

This rearrangement joins TRBV9 to TRBJ2-7; possibly TRBD1 or TRBD2 for D (5 bases each). This CDR3 has 14 residues. V lost 4 bases, J lost 3 bases, and 14 bases lay in between. Germline lookup yields CDR1 SGDLS and CDR2 YYNGEE. The DNA for the CDR3 is TGTGCCAGCAGCAAGAGGGGCGAGGACTACGAGCAGTACTTC. Amino acid sequence: CASSKRGEDYEQYF. Complete variable domain (other parts from reference TRBV9 and TRBJ2-7): DSGVTQTPKHLITATGQRVTLRCSPRSGDLSVYWYQQSLDQGLQFLIQYYNGEERAKGNILERFSAQQFPDLHSELNLSSLELGDSALYFCASSKRGEDYEQYFGPGTRLTVT.

This chain joins TRBV6-5 and TRBJ2-7; perhaps TRBD2 as D (5 bases). CDR1 and CDR2 (germline): MNHEY, SVGAGI. The ends were cut back, 0 bases at V and 7 bases at J, with 10 bases in the middle. The length of the CDR3 is 13 residues. CDR3 sequence reads: CASSYSEGWEQYF. CDR3 in DNA: TGTGCCAGCAGTTACTCCGAGGGATGGGAGCAGTACTTC.

This clone was seen a few times. The rearrangement links TRBV4-1 to TRBJ1-5; D possibly corresponds to TRBD1 (6 bases). Per germline, CDR1 MGHRA and CDR2 YSYEKL. Deletions cut 4 bases from V and 3 bases from J, with 10 bases between. CDR3 length equals 14 residues. CDR3 bases: TGCGCCAGCAGCCCACGACAGGCCAATCAGCCCCAGCATTTT. This translates into CASSPRQANQPQHF.